This TCR beta chain was captured in a study of cytomegalovirus exposure and HLA in healthy donors. PCR was performed using 60 Vbeta and 13 Jbeta primers. Method: immunoSEQ multiplex PCR; TCRdb's copy keeps in-frame clones and lacks some. The table lists over 150,000 clones, roughly 70% of them singletons. Though nominally healthy at sampling, donors likely had unrecorded immune exposures. V was cut by 4 bases and J by 4 bases, with 11 bases left in between. This CDR3 contains 14 residues. Per germline, CDR1 WNHNN and CDR2 SYGVQD (reference sequence). Details on this clone: Its antigen is not identified.

Overall study results and limits: The authors reported that TCR beta sequences could predict HLA-A and HLA-B alleles. These predictions were accurate for most subjects in the first cohort.

The sequence was obtained from a woman aged 45-65 years in good health and CMV-seropositive. V usage is TRBV10-1 and J usage is TRBJ2-1, with a possible D match to TRBD2 (6 bases). The sequenced material came from PBMCs. CDR3 DNA sequence: TGCGCCAGCAGTGGAGGGACTCCGTACAATGAGCAGTTCTTC. Protein: CASSGGTPYNEQFF.